Below, 31 T cell receptor beta chains from the same sample are listed, as sequenced in a study of shared clonotypes between healthy human individuals. Sequenced by immunoSEQ multiplex PCR; TCRdb stores in-frame clones only, minus some. The table lists 1.5 million to 2.5 million clones, 85% to 95% of them singletons. Terminally differentiated effector memory CD45RA+ cells were excluded by CCR7 positive selection of CD45RO-negative cells. Sample: naive CD8+ T cells sorted from blood. The receptors come from a man younger than 35 in good health.

This rearrangement joins TRBV30 to TRBJ2-1; TRBD1 might be the D (5 bases). CDR3 length: 13 amino acids. V was shortened by 1 base and J by 6 bases, with 10 bases between the two germline ends. Germline V gene lookup returns CDR1 GTSNPN and CDR2 SVGIG (reference sequence). CDR3 DNA sequence: TGTGCCTGGAGTGACCAGGGAACCAATGAGCAGTTCTTC. This encodes CAWSDQGTNEQFF. Based on the CDR3 plus reference TRBV30 and TRBJ2-1, the full variable domain is SQTIHQWPATLVQPVGSPLSLECTVEGTSNPNLYWYRQAAGRGLQLLFYSVGIGQISSEVPQNLSASRPQDRQFILSSKKLLLSDSGFYLCAWSDQGTNEQFFGPGTRLTVL.

The chain couples TRBV10-2 to TRBJ2-7, with D perhaps assigned TRBD1 or TRBD2 (6 bases each). The germline gives CDR1 WSHSY, CDR2 SAAADI. The CDR3 is 14 amino acids. V was trimmed by 3 bases and J by 5 bases, leaving 14 bases between them. CDR3 coding DNA: TGCGCCAGCAGTGACATAGGGGGGCGCGACGAGCAGTACTTC. Translation gives CASSDIGGRDEQYF.

The chain uses TRBV6-1 and TRBJ2-7, with 10 bases identical to TRBD2. This CDR3 region has 15 residues. Trimming took 3 bases from V and 1 from J; bases not matched to a gene: 3. Germline V lookup: CDR1 MNHNS, CDR2 SASEGT. CDR3 nucleotides: TGTGCCAGCAGTGATACTAGCGGGGTATCCTACGAGCAGTACTTC. Amino acids: CASSDTSGVSYEQYF.

The chain employs TRBV9 and TRBJ2-2, with D possibly TRBD1 on 6 matching bases. Looked up from germline, CDR1 is SGDLS and CDR2 is YYNGEE. V was pared by 0 bases and J by 3 bases, with 9 bases between. There are 15 residues in the CDR3. CDR3 coding DNA: TGTGCCAGCAGCGTAGTGGGGGCTTACACCGGGGAGCTGTTTTTT. Its protein is CASSVVGAYTGELFF.

V gene TRBV13 combines with J gene TRBJ2-2; TRBD2 matches at 14 bases. The CDR3 loop spans 17 amino acids. In germline, CDR1 is PRHDT, CDR2 FYEKMQ (reference sequence). V lost 5 bases, J lost 8 bases, and 10 bases stayed unmatched. CDR3 protein: CASSPRGLAGVSGELFF. The CDR3 nucleotides are TGTGCCAGCAGCCCCCGGGGACTAGCGGGAGTGTCGGGGGAGCTGTTTTTT.

V usage is TRBV4-1 and J usage is TRBJ1-2; possible D gene TRBD1, 6 bases. CDR1 is MGHRA and CDR2 is YSYEKL in the germline V gene. CDR3 length equals 17 residues. Trimming took 0 bases from V and 6 from J, leaving 20 bases between them. The DNA for the CDR3 is TGCGCCAGCAGCCAAGATCTAACAGGGTGGATGTCGCATGGCTACACCTTC. Encoded protein: CASSQDLTGWMSHGYTF.

The chain employs TRBV2 and TRBJ2-3; 9 bases agree with TRBD1. The germline V gene encodes CDR1 SNHLY and CDR2 FYNNEI. The CDR3 has 15 residues. V was pared by 5 bases and J by 4 bases, with 7 bases of the junction left unmatched. Written as DNA, the CDR3 is TGTGCCAGCAGTATCACAGGGGGCTCTGCAGATACGCAGTATTTT. It specifies CASSITGGSADTQYF.

V usage is TRBV19 and J usage is TRBJ1-1; no definite D call. The CDR3 spans 15 residues. Per the germline V gene, CDR1 is LNHDA and CDR2 is SQIVND (reference sequence). Trimming removed 7 bases at V and 5 bases at J, with 20 bases between. For the CDR3, the DNA is TGTGCCAGTACCCGTGATGGCACGGCGGAGACTGAAGCTTTCTTT. Translating it yields CASTRDGTAETEAFF.

The chain uses TRBV28 and TRBJ1-6, with D perhaps TRBD1 (6 bases). Germline CDR1 reads MDHEN; CDR2 reads SYDVKM. This CDR3 has 16 amino acids. Trimming removed 7 bases at V and 3 bases at J, with 16 bases between. The DNA of the CDR3 is TGTGCCAGCACCATGGGAGGGGGGTTCTATAATTCACCCCTCCACTTT. Its protein product is CASTMGGGFYNSPLHF.

This clone was seen only once. The V and J genes are TRBV6-5 and TRBJ2-7; 8 bases agree with TRBD1. The CDR3 extends over 14 amino acids. V gave up 2 bases and J gave up 4 bases; unmatched junction bases: 4. The germline V gene encodes CDR1 MNHEY and CDR2 SVGAGI. The DNA of the CDR3 is TGTGCCAGCAGTTACATGGGACAGGTTTACGAGCAGTACTTC. It encodes CASSYMGQVYEQYF.

This chain connects TRBV6-5 to TRBJ2-3; TRBD2 aligns across 7 bases. With V trimmed by 6 bases and J by 1 base, 7 bases remained unmatched. This CDR3 has 15 residues. Germline loops: CDR1 MNHEY, CDR2 SVGAGI. DNA of the CDR3: TGTGCCAGCAGCGCGTGGGAGGGTGGCACAGATACGCAGTATTTT. Amino acids: CASSAWEGGTDTQYF.

This chain uses TRBV4-1 with TRBJ2-7; TRBD2 might be the D (6 bases). V lost 0 bases, J lost 3 bases, and 9 bases lay in between. This CDR3 comprises 14 residues. CDR1 and CDR2 from the germline V gene are MGHRA and YSYEKL. The CDR3 reads CASSQDASDYEQYF. DNA for the CDR3: TGCGCCAGCAGCCAAGATGCTAGCGACTACGAGCAGTACTTC.

The genes are TRBV7-2 and TRBJ2-3; weak D call: TRBD2 (6 bases). The CDR3 contains 16 residues. Trimming pared 5 bases from V and 5 bases from J, leaving 20 bases between. Germline-derived CDR1 and CDR2 are SGHTA and FQGNSA. The CDR3 region is CASSLMREVGEDTQYF. The CDR3 DNA follows: TGTGCCAGCAGCCTAATGAGGGAGGTTGGAGAAGATACGCAGTATTTT.

This sequence joins TRBV7-9 and TRBJ1-5, with 8 bases matching TRBD1. This CDR3 has 15 residues. The germline gives CDR1 SEHNR, CDR2 FQNEAQ (reference sequence). The J segment lost 5 bases and the V segment lost 4 bases, leaving 7 bases of the junction unmatched. CDR3 DNA sequence: TGTGCCAGCAGCTCACAGGGGGGGCTTGATCAGCCCCAGCATTTT. Its protein is CASSSQGGLDQPQHF.

The gene calls are TRBV19 and TRBJ2-6; D unresolved. Trimming shortened V by 5 bases and J by 0 bases, and 11 bases separated the two germline ends. From germline, CDR1 is LNHDA and CDR2 SQIVND (reference sequence). This CDR3 comprises 16 residues. CDR3 protein: CASSEDGNSGANVLTF. CDR3 in DNA: TGTGCCAGTAGTGAGGACGGAAACTCTGGGGCCAACGTCCTGACTTTC.

The gene calls are TRBV11-2 and TRBJ2-5; D gene unclear. Trimming left V 1 base short and J 1 base short, with 7 bases between. CDR3 length: 14 amino acids. Germline CDR1 and CDR2: SGHAT and FQNNGV. CDR3 bases: TGTGCCAGCAGCTTAGCAACAACCCAAGAGACCCAGTACTTC. Protein: CASSLATTQETQYF. Drawing the rest from reference TRBV11-2 and TRBJ2-5, the complete variable domain is EAGVAQSPRYKIIEKRQSVAFWCNPISGHATLYWYQQILGQGPKLLIQFQNNGVVDDSQLPKDRFSAERLKGVDSTLKIQPAKLEDSAVYLCASSLATTQETQYFGPGTRLLVL.

The rearrangement uses TRBV11-3 and TRBJ2-3; possible D gene TRBD2, 5 bases. The germline gives CDR1 SGHNT, CDR2 YENEEA. The V gene lost 2 bases and the J gene lost 4 bases, with 13 bases spanning the gap. The CDR3 is 15 amino acids. The CDR3 loop is CASSLLRGGSDTQYF. CDR3 nucleotides: TGTGCCAGCAGCTTACTCCGGGGTGGGTCAGATACGCAGTATTTT.

The chain recombines TRBV7-9 with TRBJ1-5; weak D call: TRBD1 (5 bases). The V end was cut by 1 base, the J end by 5 bases, with 12 bases between. From germline, CDR1 is SEHNR and CDR2 FQNEAQ (reference sequence). CDR3 length: 15 amino acids. CDR3 region: CASSLGRAGDQPQHF. Written as DNA, the CDR3 is TGTGCCAGCAGCTTAGGCAGGGCGGGGGATCAGCCCCAGCATTTT.

As for this clone: The sample has other DNA sequences that encode this CDR3 too. The chain combines TRBV27 with TRBJ1-1; D remains ambiguous. CDR3 length: 13 residues. Germline values: CDR1 MNHEY, CDR2 SMNVEV (reference sequence). V shed 3 bases and J shed 4 bases, with 9 bases lying between them. DNA of the CDR3: TGTGCCAGCAGTTTCTCTGAGGGCACTGAAGCTTTCTTT. This codes for CASSFSEGTEAFF.

This chain joins TRBV27 and TRBJ1-4; possible D gene TRBD1, 5 bases. V was trimmed by 0 bases and J by 4 bases, leaving 15 bases between them. The CDR3 consists of 17 residues. Germline CDR1 reads MNHEY; CDR2 reads SMNVEV (reference sequence). DNA for the CDR3: TGTGCCAGCAGTTTATCGGCCGGGGCTAGGGGTAATGAAAAACTGTTTTTT. Translating gives CASSLSAGARGNEKLFF. Filled out from reference TRBV27 and TRBJ1-4, the complete variable domain reads EAQVTQNPRYLITVTGKKLTVTCSQNMNHEYMSWYRQDPGLGLRQIYYSMNVEVTDKGDVPEGYKVSRKEKRNFPLILESPSPNQTSLYFCASSLSAGARGNEKLFFGSGTQLSVL.

The chain employs TRBV27 and TRBJ2-2, with D unresolved. V was cut by 4 bases and J by 0 bases, with 6 bases left in between. Looked up from germline, CDR1 is MNHEY and CDR2 is SMNVEV (reference sequence). This CDR3 spans 14 amino acids. The CDR3 region is CASSWASNTGELFF. DNA for the CDR3: TGTGCCAGCAGTTGGGCGTCGAACACCGGGGAGCTGTTTTTT.

The V gene is TRBV5-4, the J gene TRBJ1-6; 7 bases map to TRBD1. Germline V lookup: CDR1 SGHNT, CDR2 YYREEE (reference sequence). This CDR3 has 16 amino acids. Germline trimming cut 0 bases from V and 6 bases from J; bases unmatched to any gene: 6. The chain's CDR3 is CASSLAGTELNSPLHF. CDR3 sequence (DNA): TGTGCCAGCAGCTTGGCCGGGACAGAGCTTAATTCACCCCTCCACTTT.

As for this clone: Other DNA sequences in the sample encode the same CDR3. The rearrangement joins TRBV19 to TRBJ2-1, with D possibly called TRBD1 or TRBD2 (5 bases each). CDR3 length equals 15 residues. The germline V and J ends were trimmed by 3 bases and 0 bases, with 9 bases remaining between them. The germline CDR1 and CDR2 sequences are LNHDA and SQIVND (reference sequence). The CDR3 sequence is CASSIGADSYNEQFF. In DNA form, the CDR3 reads TGTGCCAGTAGTATCGGGGCAGACTCCTACAATGAGCAGTTCTTC.

For the CDR3, the DNA is TGTGCCAGCAGCTTAGGGAGTGTAGGAACTGAAGCTTTCTTT. As protein: CASSLGSVGTEAFF. The chain employs TRBV7-9 and TRBJ1-1; D is unclear. The germline V gene encodes CDR1 SEHNR and CDR2 FQNEAQ (reference sequence). The V end was cut by 1 base, the J end by 5 bases, with 11 bases between. This CDR3 is built from 14 residues.

The gene calls are TRBV7-8 and TRBJ2-7; D tentatively fits TRBD1 or TRBD2 (6 bases each). CDR3 size: 15 residues. Trimming shortened V by 0 bases and J by 0 bases, and 9 bases separated the two germline ends. Looked up from germline, CDR1 is SGHVS and CDR2 is FQNEAQ. CDR3 sequence (DNA): TGTGCCAGCAGCTTAGCGAGGGGGGTCTCCTACGAGCAGTACTTC. This translates into CASSLARGVSYEQYF.

CDR3 DNA sequence: TGTGCCAGCAGTTACATCGGGGGCGAATACGAGCAGTACTTC. Translated: CASSYIGGEYEQYF. The chain couples TRBV6-5 to TRBJ2-7; the D call may be TRBD1 or TRBD2 (6 bases each). The CDR3 is 14 amino acids. Germline CDR1 and CDR2: MNHEY and SVGAGI. The V gene lost 2 bases and the J gene lost 4 bases, with 12 bases spanning the gap.

V is TRBV7-8 and J is TRBJ2-7; TRBD2 agrees at 15 bases. Germline trimming cut 5 bases from V and 4 bases from J; bases unmatched to any gene: 6. The germline gives CDR1 SGHVS, CDR2 FQNEAQ. The CDR3 has 16 amino acids. This chain's CDR3 is CASSPGLAGGPYEQYF. Here the CDR3 DNA reads TGTGCCAGCAGCCCCGGACTAGCGGGAGGGCCGTACGAGCAGTACTTC.

The rearrangement links TRBV13 to TRBJ1-6, with D tentatively TRBD1 (6 bases). Trimming pared 7 bases from V and 6 bases from J, leaving 16 bases between. Germline CDR1 and CDR2: PRHDT and FYEKMQ (reference sequence). The CDR3 consists of 15 residues. The CDR3 nucleotides read TGTGCCAGCAACAACTTGGGACAAACTAATTCACCCCTCCACTTT. Translating gives CASNNLGQTNSPLHF.

The rearrangement links TRBV7-6 to TRBJ1-1; D unclear. Germline V gene data show CDR1 as SGHVS and CDR2 as FNYEAQ. V lost 1 base, J lost 8 bases, and 8 bases lay in between. CDR3 length: 12 amino acids. The CDR3 loop is CASSLDRREAFF. For the CDR3, the DNA is TGTGCCAGCAGCTTAGATCGGAGGGAAGCTTTCTTT. The full variable domain, in which reference TRBV7-6 and TRBJ1-1 provide the parts outside the CDR3, is GAGVSQSPRYKVTKRGQDVALRCDPISGHVSLYWYRQALGQGPEFLTYFNYEAQQDKSGLPNDRFSAERPEGSISTLTIQRTEQRDSAMYRCASSLDRREAFFGQGTRLTVV.

The chain joins TRBV6-6 to TRBJ2-2; no clear D. V lost 0 bases and J lost 2, with 10 bases in between. Germline CDR1 MNHNY, CDR2 SVGAGI (reference sequence). The CDR3 extends over 16 amino acids. CDR3 bases: TGTGCCAGCAGTTACTCTCTCACAGATAACACCGGGGAGCTGTTTTTT. It codes for CASSYSLTDNTGELFF.

V gene TRBV10-1 combines with J gene TRBJ2-7; D remains unclear. CDR3 length: 15 amino acids. V was clipped by 2 bases and J by 3 bases, with 14 bases between them. The germline CDR1 and CDR2 sequences are WNHNN and SYGVQD (reference sequence). CDR3 sequence (DNA): TGCGCCAGCAGTGAGCTAGGAGCTGTTGGCTACGAGCAGTACTTC. Translating it yields CASSELGAVGYEQYF.